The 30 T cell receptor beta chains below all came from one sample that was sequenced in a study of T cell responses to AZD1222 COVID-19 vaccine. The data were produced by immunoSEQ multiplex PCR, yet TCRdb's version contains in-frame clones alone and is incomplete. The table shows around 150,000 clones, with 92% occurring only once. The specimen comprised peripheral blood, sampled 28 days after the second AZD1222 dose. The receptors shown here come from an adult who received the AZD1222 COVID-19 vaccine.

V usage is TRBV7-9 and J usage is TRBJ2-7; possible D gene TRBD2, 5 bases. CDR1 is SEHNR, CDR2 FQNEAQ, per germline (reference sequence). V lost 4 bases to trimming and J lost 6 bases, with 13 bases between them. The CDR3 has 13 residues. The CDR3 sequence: CASSSKGGGEQYF. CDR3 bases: TGTGCCAGCAGCTCGAAGGGCGGAGGCGAGCAGTACTTC.

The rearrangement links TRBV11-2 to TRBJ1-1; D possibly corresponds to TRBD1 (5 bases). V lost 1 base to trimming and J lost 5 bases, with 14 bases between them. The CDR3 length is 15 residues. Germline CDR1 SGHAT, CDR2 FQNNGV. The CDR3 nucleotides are TGTGCCAGCAGCTTAGGCGGGGGGGACGGGACTGAAGCTTTCTTT. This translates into CASSLGGGDGTEAFF.

The CDR3 DNA reads as TGCGCCAGCAGCCAAACCCATCTATCTGGAAACACCATATATTTT. Protein sequence: CASSQTHLSGNTIYF. This chain connects TRBV4-3 to TRBJ1-3, with unresolved D. Trimming took 2 bases from V and 1 from J, leaving 9 bases between them. Per the germline V gene, CDR1 is LGHNA and CDR2 is YSLEER. The CDR3 extends over 15 amino acids.

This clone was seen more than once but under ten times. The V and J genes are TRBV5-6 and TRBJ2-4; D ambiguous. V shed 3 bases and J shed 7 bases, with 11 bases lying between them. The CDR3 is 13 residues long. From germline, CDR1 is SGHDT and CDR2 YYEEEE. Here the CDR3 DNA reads TGTGCCAGCAGCTATAGGCTAGGGAACATTCAGTACTTC. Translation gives CASSYRLGNIQYF.

The CDR3 reads CASSMLRDITNTEAFF. CDR3 sequence (DNA): TGTGCCAGTAGTATGCTCCGGGACATAACGAACACTGAAGCTTTCTTT. The V gene is TRBV19, the J gene TRBJ1-1, with D tentatively TRBD1 (6 bases). This CDR3 spans 16 amino acids. Trimming stripped 3 bases from V and 1 base from J, with 15 bases between. CDR1 and CDR2 from the germline V gene are LNHDA and SQIVND (reference sequence).

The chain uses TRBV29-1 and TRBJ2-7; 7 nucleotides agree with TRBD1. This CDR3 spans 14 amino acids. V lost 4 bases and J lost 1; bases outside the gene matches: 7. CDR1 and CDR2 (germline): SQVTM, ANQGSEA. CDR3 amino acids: CSVGTGLGSYEQYF. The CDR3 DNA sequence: TGCAGCGTTGGGACAGGTCTAGGGTCCTACGAGCAGTACTTC.

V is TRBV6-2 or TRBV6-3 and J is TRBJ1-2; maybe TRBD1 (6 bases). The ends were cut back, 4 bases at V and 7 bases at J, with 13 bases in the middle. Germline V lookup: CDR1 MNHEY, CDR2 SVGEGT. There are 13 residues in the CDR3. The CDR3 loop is CASSSRGVGGYTF. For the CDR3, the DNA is TGTGCCAGCAGTTCGAGGGGGGTAGGTGGCTACACCTTC.

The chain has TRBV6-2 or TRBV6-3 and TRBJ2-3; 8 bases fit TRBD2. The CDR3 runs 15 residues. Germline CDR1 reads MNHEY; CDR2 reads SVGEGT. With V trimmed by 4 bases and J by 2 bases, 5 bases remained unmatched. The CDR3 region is CASSSQLAVTDTQYF. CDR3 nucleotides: TGTGCCAGCAGTTCCCAACTAGCGGTCACAGATACGCAGTATTTT.

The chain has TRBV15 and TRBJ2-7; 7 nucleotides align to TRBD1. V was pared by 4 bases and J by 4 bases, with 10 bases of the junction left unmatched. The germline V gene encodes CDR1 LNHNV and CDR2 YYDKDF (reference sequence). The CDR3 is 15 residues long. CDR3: CATSKNRDSEYEQYF. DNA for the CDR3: TGTGCCACCAGCAAAAACCGGGACAGTGAATACGAGCAGTACTTC.

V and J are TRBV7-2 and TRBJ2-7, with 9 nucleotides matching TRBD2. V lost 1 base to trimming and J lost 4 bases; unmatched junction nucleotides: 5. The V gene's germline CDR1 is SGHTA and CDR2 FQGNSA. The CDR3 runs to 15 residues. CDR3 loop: CASSLVGSGRYEQYF. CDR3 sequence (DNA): TGTGCCAGCAGCTTAGTGGGTAGCGGGAGATACGAGCAGTACTTC.

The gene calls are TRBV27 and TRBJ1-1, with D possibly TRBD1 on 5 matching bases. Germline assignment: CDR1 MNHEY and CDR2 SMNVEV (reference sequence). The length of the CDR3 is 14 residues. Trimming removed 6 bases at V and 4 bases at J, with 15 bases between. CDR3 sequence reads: CASSFWGEGTEAFF. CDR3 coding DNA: TGTGCCAGCAGCTTCTGGGGGGAGGGCACTGAAGCTTTCTTT.

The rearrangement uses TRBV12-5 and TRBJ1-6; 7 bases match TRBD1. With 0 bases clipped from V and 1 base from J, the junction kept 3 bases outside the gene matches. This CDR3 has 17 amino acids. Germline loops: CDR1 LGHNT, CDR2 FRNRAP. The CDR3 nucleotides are TGTGCTAGTGGTTTGGTCGGACAGGATTCCTATAATTCACCCCTCCACTTT. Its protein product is CASGLVGQDSYNSPLHF. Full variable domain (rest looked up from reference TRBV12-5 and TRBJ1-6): DARVTQTPRHKVTEMGQEVTMRCQPILGHNTVFWYRQTMMQGLELLAYFRNRAPLDDSGMPKDRFSAEMPDATLATLKIQPSEPRDSAVYFCASGLVGQDSYNSPLHFGNGTRLTVT.

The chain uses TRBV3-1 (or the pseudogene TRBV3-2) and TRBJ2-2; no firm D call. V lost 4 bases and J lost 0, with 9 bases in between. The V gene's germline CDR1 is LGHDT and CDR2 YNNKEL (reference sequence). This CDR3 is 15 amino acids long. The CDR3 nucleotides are TGTGCCAGCAGCCCTCGCGGTGCGAACACCGGGGAGCTGTTTTTT. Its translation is CASSPRGANTGELFF.

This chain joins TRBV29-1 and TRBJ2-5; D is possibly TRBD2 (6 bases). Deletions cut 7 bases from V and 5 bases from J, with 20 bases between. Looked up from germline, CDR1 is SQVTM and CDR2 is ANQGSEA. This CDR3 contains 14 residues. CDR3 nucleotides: TGCAGCGGAACGACTAGGGGATGGCAGGAGACCCAGTACTTC. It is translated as CSGTTRGWQETQYF.

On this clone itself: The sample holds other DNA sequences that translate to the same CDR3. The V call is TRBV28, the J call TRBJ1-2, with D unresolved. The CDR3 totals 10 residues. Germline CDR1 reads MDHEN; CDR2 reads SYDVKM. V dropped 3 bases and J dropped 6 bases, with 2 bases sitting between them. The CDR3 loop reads CASSFNGYTF. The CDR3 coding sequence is TGTGCCAGCAGTTTCAATGGCTACACCTTC.

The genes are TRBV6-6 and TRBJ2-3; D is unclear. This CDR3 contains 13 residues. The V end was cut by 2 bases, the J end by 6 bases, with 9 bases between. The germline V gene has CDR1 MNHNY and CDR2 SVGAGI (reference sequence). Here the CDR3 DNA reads TGTGCCAGCAGTTACAGCCTAGAGGATACGCAGTATTTT. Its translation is CASSYSLEDTQYF.

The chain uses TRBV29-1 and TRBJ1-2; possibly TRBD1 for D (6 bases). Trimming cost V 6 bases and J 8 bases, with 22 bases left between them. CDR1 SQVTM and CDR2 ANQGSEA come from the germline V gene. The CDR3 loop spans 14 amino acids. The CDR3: CSVETGYQARGYTF. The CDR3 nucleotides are TGCAGCGTCGAAACAGGGTATCAAGCTCGGGGCTACACCTTC.

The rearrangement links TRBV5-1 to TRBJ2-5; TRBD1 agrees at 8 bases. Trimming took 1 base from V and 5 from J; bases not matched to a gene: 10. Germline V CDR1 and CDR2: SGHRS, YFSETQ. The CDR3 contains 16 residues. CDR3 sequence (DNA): TGCGCCAGCAGCTTGCACCCGACAGGGGAGGCGGAGACCCAGTACTTC. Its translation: CASSLHPTGEAETQYF.

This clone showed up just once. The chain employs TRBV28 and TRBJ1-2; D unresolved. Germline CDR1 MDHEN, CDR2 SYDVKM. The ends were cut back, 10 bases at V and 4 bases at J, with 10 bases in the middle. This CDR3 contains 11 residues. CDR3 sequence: CATRVPYGYTF. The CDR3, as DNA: TGTGCCACTCGGGTGCCCTATGGCTACACCTTC.

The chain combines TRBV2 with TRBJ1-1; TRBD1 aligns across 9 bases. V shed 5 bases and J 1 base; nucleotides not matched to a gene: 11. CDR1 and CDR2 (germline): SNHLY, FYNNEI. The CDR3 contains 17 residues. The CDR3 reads CASSRRRIQGANTEAFF. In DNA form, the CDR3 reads TGTGCCAGCAGTCGGAGAAGGATACAGGGGGCGAACACTGAAGCTTTCTTT.

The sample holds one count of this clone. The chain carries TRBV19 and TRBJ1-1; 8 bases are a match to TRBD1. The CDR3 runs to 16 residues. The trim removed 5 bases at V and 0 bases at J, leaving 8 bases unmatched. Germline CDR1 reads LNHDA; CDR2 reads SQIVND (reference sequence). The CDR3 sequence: CASSQIGTGVNTEAFF. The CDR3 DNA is TGTGCCAGTAGTCAAATAGGGACAGGTGTGAACACTGAAGCTTTCTTT.

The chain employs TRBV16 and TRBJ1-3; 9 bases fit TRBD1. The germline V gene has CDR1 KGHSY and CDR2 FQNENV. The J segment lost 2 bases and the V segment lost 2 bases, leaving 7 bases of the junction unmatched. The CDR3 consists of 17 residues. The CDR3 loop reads CASSQGTGLRPGNTIYF. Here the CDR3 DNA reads TGTGCCAGCAGCCAAGGGACAGGGTTGAGGCCTGGAAACACCATATATTTT.

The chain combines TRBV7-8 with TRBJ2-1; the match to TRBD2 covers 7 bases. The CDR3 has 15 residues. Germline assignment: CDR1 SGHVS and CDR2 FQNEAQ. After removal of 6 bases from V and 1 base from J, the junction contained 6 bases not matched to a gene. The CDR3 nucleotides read TGTGCCAGCAGGGCACTAGCGTTTTCCTACAATGAGCAGTTCTTC. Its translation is CASRALAFSYNEQFF.

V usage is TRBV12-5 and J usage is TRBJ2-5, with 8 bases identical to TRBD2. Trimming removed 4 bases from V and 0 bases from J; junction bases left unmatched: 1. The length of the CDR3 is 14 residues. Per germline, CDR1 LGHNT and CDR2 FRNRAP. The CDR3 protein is CASGCGGYQETQYF. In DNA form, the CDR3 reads TGTGCTAGTGGTTGCGGGGGGTACCAAGAGACCCAGTACTTC.

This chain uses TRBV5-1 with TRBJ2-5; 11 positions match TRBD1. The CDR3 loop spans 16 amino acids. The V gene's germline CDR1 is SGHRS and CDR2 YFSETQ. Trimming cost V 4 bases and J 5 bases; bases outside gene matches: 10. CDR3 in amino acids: CASSTRLGTGGETQYF. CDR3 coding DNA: TGCGCCAGCAGCACCCGACTGGGGACAGGGGGGGAGACCCAGTACTTC.

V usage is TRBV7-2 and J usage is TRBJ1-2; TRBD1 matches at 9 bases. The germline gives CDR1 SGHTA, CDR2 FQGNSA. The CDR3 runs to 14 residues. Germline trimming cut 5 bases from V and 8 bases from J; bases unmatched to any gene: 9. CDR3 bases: TGTGCCAGCAGCCCTACGGGGACAGGGAGAGGCTACACCTTC. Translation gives CASSPTGTGRGYTF.

Here the CDR3 DNA reads TGTGCCAGCAGTTTTGGAGGGACAGATACGCAGTATTTT. Translated: CASSFGGTDTQYF. The chain carries TRBV28 and TRBJ2-3; tentatively, D is TRBD2 (6 bases). The CDR3 has 13 residues. CDR1 is MDHEN, CDR2 SYDVKM, per germline. Trimming took 3 bases from V and 3 from J, leaving 7 bases between them.

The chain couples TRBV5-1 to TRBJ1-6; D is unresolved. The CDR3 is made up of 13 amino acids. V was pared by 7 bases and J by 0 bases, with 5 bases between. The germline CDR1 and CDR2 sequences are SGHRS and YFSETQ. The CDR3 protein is CASGSSYNSPLHF. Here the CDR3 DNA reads TGCGCCAGCGGGAGCTCCTATAATTCACCCCTCCACTTT.

CDR3 sequence (DNA): TGTGCCAGCAGCTTAGAGGCACAAAATGGAAACACCATATATTTT. It translates to CASSLEAQNGNTIYF. This chain connects TRBV7-8 to TRBJ1-3; D not certain. V was trimmed by 1 base and J by 3 bases, leaving 10 bases between them. The CDR3 is made up of 15 amino acids. Per the germline V gene, CDR1 is SGHVS and CDR2 is FQNEAQ.

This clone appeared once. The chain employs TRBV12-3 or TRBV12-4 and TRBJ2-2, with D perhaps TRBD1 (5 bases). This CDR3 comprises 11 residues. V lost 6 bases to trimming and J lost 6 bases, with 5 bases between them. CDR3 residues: CASRGAGELFF. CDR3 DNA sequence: TGTGCCAGCAGAGGGGCCGGGGAGCTGTTTTTT.